One T cell receptor (beta chain) is described in this entry. The data were obtained in a study of response to subunit inactivated influenza vaccine. TCRdb fed the RT-PCR reads into MiXCR, producing one record per CDR3 protein. The repertoire holds 450,000 to 600,000 distinct CDR3 sequences, with about 15% as singletons. In germline, CDR1 is DFQATT, CDR2 SNEGSKA (reference sequence). CDR3 length: 15 residues. V was cut by 3 bases and J by 0 bases, with 14 bases left in between. The receptor comes from a man aged 50 to 69 who received an inactivated influenza vaccine. The sample in question was CD4+ T cells sorted from PBMCs, obtained roughly 24 months after vaccination. The rearrangement uses TRBV20-1 and TRBJ1-2, with D possibly matching TRBD1 (5 bases). DNA for the CDR3: TGCAGTGCTAGCGACAGCCTTTCAGCTAACTATGGCTACACCTTC. It yields the protein CSASDSLSANYGYTF.